This T cell receptor (beta chain) was captured in a study of vaccination and CD4 T cells after COVID-19. Whole-study context: Everyone enrolled got two doses of BNT162b2 or mRNA-1273 vaccine. Stimulation of cells relied on overlapping spike peptides derived from SARS-CoV-2, HCoV-NL63, HCoV-OC43 and HCoV-229E. Study-wide results and limits: Convalescent patients gained a median approximately 88% of their reactive clones only post-vaccination.

Treatment denoted: roughly 11-day PBMC culture with coronavirus spike peptide pools or control peptides (ViraFEST assay). CD4+ T-cell collection from the unexposed donor predated the COVID-19 pandemic (2011-2018). ViraFEST relied on peptide pools to expand antigen-specific T cells; the TCRs were sequenced afterward. Comment on this clonotype: Its matching antigen is unknown.

The Oncomine TCR Beta short-read assay was applied to DNA of cultured CD4+ T cells. Each CDR3 protein is one row after TCRdb ran MiXCR on the PCR reads. This table has over 8,500 distinct CDR3 sequences, around three fifths appearing once. The clonotype originates from a human donor in good health. Material for sequencing was CD4+ T cells from blood, cultured in vitro.

CDR3 region: CSALRDSFPGTDTQYF. CDR3 sequence (DNA): TGCAGTGCCCTCCGGGACTCCTTCCCGGGCACAGATACGCAGTATTTT. The chain couples TRBV20-1 to TRBJ2-3; weak D call: TRBD2 (6 bases). This CDR3 has 16 amino acids. Looked up from germline, CDR1 is DFQATT and CDR2 is SNEGSKA (reference sequence). Deletions cut 6 bases from V and 1 base from J, with 20 bases between.